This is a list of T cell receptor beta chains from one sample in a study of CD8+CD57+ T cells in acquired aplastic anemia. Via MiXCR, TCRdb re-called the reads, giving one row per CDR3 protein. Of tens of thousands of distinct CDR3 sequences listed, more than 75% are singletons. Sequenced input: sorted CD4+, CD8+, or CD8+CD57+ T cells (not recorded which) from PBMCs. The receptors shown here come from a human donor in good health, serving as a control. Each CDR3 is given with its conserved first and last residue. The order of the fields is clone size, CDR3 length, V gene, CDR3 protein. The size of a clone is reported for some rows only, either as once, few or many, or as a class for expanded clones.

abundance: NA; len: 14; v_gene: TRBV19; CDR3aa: CASSTTGVGTEAFF
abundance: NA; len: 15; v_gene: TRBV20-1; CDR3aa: CSARFLSQDGGEQYF
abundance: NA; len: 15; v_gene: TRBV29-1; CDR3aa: CSVGSSPASQYEQYF
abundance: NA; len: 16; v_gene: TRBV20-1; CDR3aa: CSARDSGLAEAGELFF
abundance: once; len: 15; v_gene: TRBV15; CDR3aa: CAPILTGTQDYGYTF
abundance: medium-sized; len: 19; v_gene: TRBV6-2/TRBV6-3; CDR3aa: CASSYPPLAGGWYTGELFF
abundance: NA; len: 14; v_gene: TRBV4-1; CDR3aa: CASSQEGQGYEQYF
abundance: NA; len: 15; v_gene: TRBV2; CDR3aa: CASRRQSSGANVLTF
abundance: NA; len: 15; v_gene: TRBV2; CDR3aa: CASSETRGGNQPQHF
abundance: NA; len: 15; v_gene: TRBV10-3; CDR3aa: CAISQGGADSYEQYF
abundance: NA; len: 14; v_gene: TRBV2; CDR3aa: CASTPPGREQPQHF
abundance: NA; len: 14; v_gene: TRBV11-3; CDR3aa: CASSRDSYNSPLHF
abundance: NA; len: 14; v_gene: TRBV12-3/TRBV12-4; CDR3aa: CASSLEWSGQPQHF
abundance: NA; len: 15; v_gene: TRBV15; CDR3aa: CATSGVKDSQETQYF
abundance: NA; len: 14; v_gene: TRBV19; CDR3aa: CASTLTSGAYEQYF
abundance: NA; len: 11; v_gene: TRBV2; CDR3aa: CASSGPYEQYF
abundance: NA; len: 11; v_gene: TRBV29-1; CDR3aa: CSVEEQREQFF
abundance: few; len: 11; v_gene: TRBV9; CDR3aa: CASSVSNEQFF
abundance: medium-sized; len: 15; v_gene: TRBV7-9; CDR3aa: CASSSTGLRDQPQHF
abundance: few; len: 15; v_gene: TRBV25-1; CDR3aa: CASSEWATGSYEQYF
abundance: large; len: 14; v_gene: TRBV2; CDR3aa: CASSDRLGNSPLHF
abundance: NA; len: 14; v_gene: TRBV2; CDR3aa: CASSRDTSTDTQYF
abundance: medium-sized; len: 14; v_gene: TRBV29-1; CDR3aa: CSVVRDTNTGELFF
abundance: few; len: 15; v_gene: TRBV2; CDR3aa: CASSPGLAGGHTQYF
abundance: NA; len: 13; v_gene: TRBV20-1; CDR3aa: CSEGAARQETQYF
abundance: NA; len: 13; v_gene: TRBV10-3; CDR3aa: CAITASGIGELFF
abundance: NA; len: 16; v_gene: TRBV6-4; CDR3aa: CASSGDRGHENTEAFF
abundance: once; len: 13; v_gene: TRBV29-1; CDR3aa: CSARGTSQETQYF
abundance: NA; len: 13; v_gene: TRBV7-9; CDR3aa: CASSYGTSDEQFF